Sequencing of this T cell receptor beta chain was carried out in a study of OX40 agonist ivuxolimab in advanced cancers. This CDR3 contains 14 residues. Trimming shortened V by 1 base and J by 8 bases, and 12 bases separated the two germline ends. Germline CDR1 is MGHRA and CDR2 is YSYEKL. Assay: immunoSEQ multiplex PCR; the TCRdb copy retains only in-frame clones and omits some. Of 35,000 to 55,000 clones listed, more than 80% are singletons. The chain uses TRBV4-1 and TRBJ2-1, with D unclear. This sequence was found in an adult with an advanced solid tumor such as melanoma, head and neck, liver or kidney cancer. This material consisted of CD4+ or CD8+ T cells sorted from blood, taken in a trial of the OX40 agonist ivuxolimab. The CDR3 region is CASSQGMYSDEQFF. The CDR3, as DNA: TGCGCCAGCAGCCAAGGCATGTACAGCGATGAGCAGTTCTTC.